This TCR beta chain was identified in a study of blood T cell repertoires in COVID-19. Overall study: Specimens from acute and convalescent COVID-19 originated in the United States, Italy and Spain. PBMCs, B-cell-depleted T cells, or T cells provided the cDNA or gDNA that made up the material.

In the source study's methods: Scientists estimated how many nucleated cells there were by amplifying reference gene primers. Assay used: immunoSEQ multiplex PCR; TCRdb lists only in-frame clones, some missing. The D gene and trimming were derived from the DNA, and the V and J assignments and clone size from that table. The sample contains some 11,000 clones, roughly 73% of which appear only once. This CDR3 spans 13 amino acids. Trimming took 0 bases from V and 7 from J, leaving 12 bases between them. The V gene's germline CDR1 is GTSNPN and CDR2 SVGIG (reference sequence). Specimen: peripheral blood. This TCR was recovered from a human donor in a cohort sampled during active COVID-19. The rearrangement joins TRBV30 to TRBJ1-2, with D perhaps matching TRBD1 (5 bases). The CDR3 reads CAWSVPGRFGYTF. The CDR3 DNA is TGTGCCTGGAGTGTACCAGGGAGGTTTGGCTACACCTTC.